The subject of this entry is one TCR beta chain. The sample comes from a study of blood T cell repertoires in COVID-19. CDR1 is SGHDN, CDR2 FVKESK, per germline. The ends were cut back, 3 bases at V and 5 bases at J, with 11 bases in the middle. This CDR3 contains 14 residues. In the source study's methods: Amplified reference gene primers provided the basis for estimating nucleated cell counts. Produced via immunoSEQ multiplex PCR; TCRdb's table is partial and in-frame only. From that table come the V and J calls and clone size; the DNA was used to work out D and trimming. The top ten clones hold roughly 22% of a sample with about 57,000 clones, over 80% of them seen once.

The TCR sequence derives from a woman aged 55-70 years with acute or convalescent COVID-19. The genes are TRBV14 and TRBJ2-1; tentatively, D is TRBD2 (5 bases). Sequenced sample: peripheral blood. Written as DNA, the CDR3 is TGTGCCAGCAGCCAGGCGGGCAGAAACAATGAGCAGTTCTTC. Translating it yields CASSQAGRNNEQFF. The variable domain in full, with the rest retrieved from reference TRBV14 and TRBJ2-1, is EAGVTQFPSHSVIEKGQTVTLRCDPISGHDNLYWYRRVMGKEIKFLLHFVKESKQDESGMPNNRFLAERTGGTYSTLKVQPAELEDSGVYFCASSQAGRNNEQFFGPGTRLTVL.